This TCR beta chain was obtained from a study of control samples from healthy donors and cancer patients. The CDR3 spans 18 residues. Trimming took off 1 base at V and 1 base at J, with 19 bases between the two ends. The germline V gene encodes CDR1 MGHRA and CDR2 YSYEKL. Some clones are missing from TCRdb's copy, which holds only in-frame ones; the method was immunoSEQ multiplex PCR. The sample holds approximately 170,000 clones, 70% to 90% seen once. This sequence joins TRBV4-1 and TRBJ1-1; perhaps TRBD1 as D (5 bases). The sequence came from a young woman in good health. Sequencing was carried out using blood. CDR3 sequence: CASSQGDYRTYGNTEAFF. The CDR3 DNA follows: TGCGCCAGCAGCCAAGGGGACTACCGCACTTACGGGAACACTGAAGCTTTCTTT.